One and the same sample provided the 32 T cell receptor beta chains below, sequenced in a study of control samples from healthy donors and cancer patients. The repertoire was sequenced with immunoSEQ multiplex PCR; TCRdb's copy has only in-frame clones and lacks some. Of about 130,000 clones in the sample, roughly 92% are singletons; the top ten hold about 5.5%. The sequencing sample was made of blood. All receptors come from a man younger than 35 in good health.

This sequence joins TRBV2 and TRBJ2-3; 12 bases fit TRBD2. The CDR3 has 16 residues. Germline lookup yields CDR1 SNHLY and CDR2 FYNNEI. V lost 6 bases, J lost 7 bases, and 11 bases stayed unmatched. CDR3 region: CASSGTGLAGSHTQYF. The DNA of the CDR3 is TGTGCCAGCAGCGGCACCGGACTAGCGGGGTCTCATACGCAGTATTTT.

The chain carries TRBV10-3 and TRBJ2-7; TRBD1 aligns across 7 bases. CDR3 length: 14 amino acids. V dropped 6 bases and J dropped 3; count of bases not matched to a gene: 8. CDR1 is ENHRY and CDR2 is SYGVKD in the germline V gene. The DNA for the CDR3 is TGTGCCATCAGACGGGACAGCAGCGTCTACGAGCAGTACTTC. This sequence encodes CAIRRDSSVYEQYF.

Here the CDR3 reads CASSPRTGYSEKLFF. CDR3 nucleotide sequence: TGTGCCAGCAGTCCAAGGACAGGGTATTCTGAAAAACTGTTTTTT. This rearrangement joins TRBV28 to TRBJ1-4; TRBD1 agrees at 8 bases. J gave up 7 bases and V 5 bases, and 9 bases lay outside the gene matches. CDR3 length: 15 residues. Germline V lookup: CDR1 MDHEN, CDR2 SYDVKM.

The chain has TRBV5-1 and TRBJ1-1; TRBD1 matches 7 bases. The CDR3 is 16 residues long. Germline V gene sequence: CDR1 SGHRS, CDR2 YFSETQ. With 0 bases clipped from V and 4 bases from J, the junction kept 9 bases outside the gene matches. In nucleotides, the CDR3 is TGCGCCAGCAGCTTGGCTGGGACCCAGGGGGGCACTGAAGCTTTCTTT. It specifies CASSLAGTQGGTEAFF. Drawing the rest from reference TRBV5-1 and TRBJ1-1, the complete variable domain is KAGVTQTPRYLIKTRGQQVTLSCSPISGHRSVSWYQQTPGQGLQFLFEYFSETQRNKGNFPGRFSGRQFSNSRSEMNVSTLELGDSALYLCASSLAGTQGGTEAFFGQGTRLTVV.

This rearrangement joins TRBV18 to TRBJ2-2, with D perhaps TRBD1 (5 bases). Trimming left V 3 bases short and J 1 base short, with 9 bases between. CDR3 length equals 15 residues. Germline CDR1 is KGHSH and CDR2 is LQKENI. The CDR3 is CASSPQQENTGELFF. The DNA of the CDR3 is TGTGCCAGCTCACCTCAACAGGAGAACACCGGGGAGCTGTTTTTT.

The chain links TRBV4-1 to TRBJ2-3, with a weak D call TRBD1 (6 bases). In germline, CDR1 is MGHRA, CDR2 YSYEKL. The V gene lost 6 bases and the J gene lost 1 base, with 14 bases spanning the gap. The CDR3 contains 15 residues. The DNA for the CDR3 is TGCGCCAGCAGTGCCCTGGGGGCTGGCACAGATACGCAGTATTTT. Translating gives CASSALGAGTDTQYF.

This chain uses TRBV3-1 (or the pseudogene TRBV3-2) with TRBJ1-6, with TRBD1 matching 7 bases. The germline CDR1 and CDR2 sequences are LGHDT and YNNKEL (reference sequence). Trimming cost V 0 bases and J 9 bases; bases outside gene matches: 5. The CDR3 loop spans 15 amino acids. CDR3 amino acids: CASSQDPRQGSPLHF. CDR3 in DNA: TGTGCCAGCAGCCAAGATCCCAGACAGGGTTCACCCCTCCACTTT.

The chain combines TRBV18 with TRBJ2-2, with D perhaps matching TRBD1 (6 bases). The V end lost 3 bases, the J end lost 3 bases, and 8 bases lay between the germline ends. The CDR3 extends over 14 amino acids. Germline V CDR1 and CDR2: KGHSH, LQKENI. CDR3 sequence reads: CASSPRTDTGELFF. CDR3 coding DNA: TGTGCCAGCTCACCTAGGACAGACACCGGGGAGCTGTTTTTT.

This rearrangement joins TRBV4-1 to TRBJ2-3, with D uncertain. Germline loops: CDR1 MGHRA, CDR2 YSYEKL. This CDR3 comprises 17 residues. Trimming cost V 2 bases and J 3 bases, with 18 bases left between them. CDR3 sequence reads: CASSQNPPALGTDTQYF. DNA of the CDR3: TGCGCCAGCAGCCAAAACCCCCCAGCGCTGGGTACAGATACGCAGTATTTT.

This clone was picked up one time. The CDR3 coding sequence is TGTGCCTGGGAGTTTGGTCTAGGGGGCGCGAACACTGAAGCTTTCTTT. The encoded protein is CAWEFGLGGANTEAFF. V usage is TRBV30 and J usage is TRBJ1-1; 7 bases line up with TRBD1. The ends lost 5 bases at V and 1 base at J; junction bases unmatched: 13. CDR1 is GTSNPN and CDR2 is SVGIG in the germline V gene (reference sequence). This CDR3 comprises 16 residues.

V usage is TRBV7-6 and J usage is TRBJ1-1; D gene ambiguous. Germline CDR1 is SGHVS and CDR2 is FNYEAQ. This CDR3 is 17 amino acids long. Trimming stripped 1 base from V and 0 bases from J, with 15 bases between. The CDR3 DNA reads TGTGCCAGCAGCTTAGTAGACCCCACCGGGGTGAACACTGAAGCTTTCTTT. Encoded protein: CASSLVDPTGVNTEAFF.

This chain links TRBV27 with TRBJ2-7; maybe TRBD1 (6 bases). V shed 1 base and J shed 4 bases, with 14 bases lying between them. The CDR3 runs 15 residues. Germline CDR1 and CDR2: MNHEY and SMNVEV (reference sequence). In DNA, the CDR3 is TGTGCCAGCAGTTTATGGGGGCAGTCAGGGTACGAGCAGTACTTC. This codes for CASSLWGQSGYEQYF.

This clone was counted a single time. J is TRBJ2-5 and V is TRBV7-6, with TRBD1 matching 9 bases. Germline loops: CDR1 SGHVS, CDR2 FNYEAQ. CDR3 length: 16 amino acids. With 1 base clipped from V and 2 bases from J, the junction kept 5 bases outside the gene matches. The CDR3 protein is CASSLVTTGGQETQYF. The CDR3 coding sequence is TGTGCCAGCAGCTTAGTAACGACAGGGGGACAAGAGACCCAGTACTTC.

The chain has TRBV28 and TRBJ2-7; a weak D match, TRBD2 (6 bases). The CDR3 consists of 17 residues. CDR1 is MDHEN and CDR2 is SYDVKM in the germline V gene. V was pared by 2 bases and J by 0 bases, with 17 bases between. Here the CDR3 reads CASSLAPSLARSYEQYF. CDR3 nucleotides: TGTGCCAGCAGTTTAGCTCCCTCCCTAGCGCGCTCCTACGAGCAGTACTTC.

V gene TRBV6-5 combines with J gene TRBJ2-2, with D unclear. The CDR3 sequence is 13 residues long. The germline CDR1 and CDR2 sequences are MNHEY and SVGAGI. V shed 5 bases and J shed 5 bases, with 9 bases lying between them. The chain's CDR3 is CASSTRRTGELFF. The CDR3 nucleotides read TGTGCCAGCAGTACCCGACGGACCGGGGAGCTGTTTTTT.

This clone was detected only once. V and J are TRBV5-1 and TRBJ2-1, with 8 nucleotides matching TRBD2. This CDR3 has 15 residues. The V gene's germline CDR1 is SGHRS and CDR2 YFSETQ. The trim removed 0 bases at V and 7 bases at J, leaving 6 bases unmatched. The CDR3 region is CASSLDAGGRNEQFF. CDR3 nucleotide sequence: TGCGCCAGCAGCTTGGACGCGGGGGGCCGGAATGAGCAGTTCTTC.

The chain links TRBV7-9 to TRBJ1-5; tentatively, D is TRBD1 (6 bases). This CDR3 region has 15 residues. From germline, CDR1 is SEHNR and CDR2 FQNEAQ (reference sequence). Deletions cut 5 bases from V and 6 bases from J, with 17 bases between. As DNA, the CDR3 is TGTGCCAGCAGCCCTGGGGGGGGGCGCGGTCAGCCCCAGCATTTT. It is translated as CASSPGGGRGQPQHF.

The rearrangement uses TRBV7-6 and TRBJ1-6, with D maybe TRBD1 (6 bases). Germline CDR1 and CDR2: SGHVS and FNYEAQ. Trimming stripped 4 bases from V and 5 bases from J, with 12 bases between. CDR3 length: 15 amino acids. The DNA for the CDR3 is TGTGCCAGCAGCTCTTCGGGACACAATAATTCACCCCTCCACTTT. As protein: CASSSSGHNNSPLHF.

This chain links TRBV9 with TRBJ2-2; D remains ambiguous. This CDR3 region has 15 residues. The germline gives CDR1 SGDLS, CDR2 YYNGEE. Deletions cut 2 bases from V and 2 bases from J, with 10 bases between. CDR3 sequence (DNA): TGTGCCAGCAGCGTGACAAGTACCAACACCGGGGAGCTGTTTTTT. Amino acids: CASSVTSTNTGELFF.

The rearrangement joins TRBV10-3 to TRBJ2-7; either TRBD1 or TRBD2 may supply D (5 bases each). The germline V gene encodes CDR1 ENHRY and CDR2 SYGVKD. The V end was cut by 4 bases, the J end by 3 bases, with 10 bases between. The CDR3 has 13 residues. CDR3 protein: CAISGGQGYEQYF. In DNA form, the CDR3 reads TGTGCCATCAGTGGCGGGCAGGGCTACGAGCAGTACTTC.

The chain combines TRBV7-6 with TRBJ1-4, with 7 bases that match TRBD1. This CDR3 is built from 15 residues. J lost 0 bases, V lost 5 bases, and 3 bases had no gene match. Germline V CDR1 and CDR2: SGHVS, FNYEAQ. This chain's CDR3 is CASSPGTATNEKLFF. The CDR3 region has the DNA TGTGCCAGCAGCCCCGGGACAGCAACTAATGAAAAACTGTTTTTT.

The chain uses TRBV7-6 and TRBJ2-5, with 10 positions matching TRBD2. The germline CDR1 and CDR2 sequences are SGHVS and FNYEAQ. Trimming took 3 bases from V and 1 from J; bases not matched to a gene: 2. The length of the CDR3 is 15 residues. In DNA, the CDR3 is TGTGCCAGCAGCTTGACTAGCGGGCTCCAAGAGACCCAGTACTTC. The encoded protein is CASSLTSGLQETQYF.

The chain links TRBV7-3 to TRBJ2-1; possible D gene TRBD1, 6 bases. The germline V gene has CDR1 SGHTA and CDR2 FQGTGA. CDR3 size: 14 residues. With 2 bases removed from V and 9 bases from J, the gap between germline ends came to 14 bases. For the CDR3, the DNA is TGTGCCAGCAGCTTAGTTGGGGACAATCCTGAGCAGTTCTTC. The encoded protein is CASSLVGDNPEQFF.

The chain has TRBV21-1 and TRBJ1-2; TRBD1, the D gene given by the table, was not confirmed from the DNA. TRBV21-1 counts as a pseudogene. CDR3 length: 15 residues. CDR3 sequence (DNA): TGTGCCAGCAGAACCGTAAGAGGGACAGACTATGGCTACACCTTC. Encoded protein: CASRTVRGTDYGYTF.

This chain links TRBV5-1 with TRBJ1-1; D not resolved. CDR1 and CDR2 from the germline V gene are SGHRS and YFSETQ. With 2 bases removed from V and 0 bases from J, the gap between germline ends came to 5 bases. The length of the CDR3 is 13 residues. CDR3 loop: CASSFDLNTEAFF. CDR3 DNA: TGCGCCAGCAGCTTCGACTTGAACACTGAAGCTTTCTTT.

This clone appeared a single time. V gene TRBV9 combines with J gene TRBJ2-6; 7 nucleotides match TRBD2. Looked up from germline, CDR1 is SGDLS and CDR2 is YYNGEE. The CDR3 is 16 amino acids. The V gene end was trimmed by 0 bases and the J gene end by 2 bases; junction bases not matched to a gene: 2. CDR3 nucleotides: TGTGCCAGCAGCGTAGGAGCGGGGCCTGGGGCCAACGTCCTGACTTTC. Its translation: CASSVGAGPGANVLTF.

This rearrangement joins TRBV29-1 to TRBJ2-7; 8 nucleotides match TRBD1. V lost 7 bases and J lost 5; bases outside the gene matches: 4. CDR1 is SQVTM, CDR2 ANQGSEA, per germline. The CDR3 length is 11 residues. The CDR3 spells CSAGQGDEQYF. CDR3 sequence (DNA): TGCAGCGCTGGACAGGGAGACGAGCAGTACTTC.

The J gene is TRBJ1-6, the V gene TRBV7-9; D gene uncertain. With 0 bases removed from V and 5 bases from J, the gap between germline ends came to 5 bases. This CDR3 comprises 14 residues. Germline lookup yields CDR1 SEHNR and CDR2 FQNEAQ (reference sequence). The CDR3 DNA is TGTGCCAGCAGCTTAGCAATTAATAATTCACCCCTCCACTTT. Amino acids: CASSLAINNSPLHF.

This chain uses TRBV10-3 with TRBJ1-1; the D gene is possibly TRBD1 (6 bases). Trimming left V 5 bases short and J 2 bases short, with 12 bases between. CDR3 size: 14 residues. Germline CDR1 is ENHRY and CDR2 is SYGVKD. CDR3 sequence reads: CAISLRDTNTEAFF. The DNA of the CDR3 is TGTGCCATCAGTCTTCGGGACACTAACACTGAAGCTTTCTTT.

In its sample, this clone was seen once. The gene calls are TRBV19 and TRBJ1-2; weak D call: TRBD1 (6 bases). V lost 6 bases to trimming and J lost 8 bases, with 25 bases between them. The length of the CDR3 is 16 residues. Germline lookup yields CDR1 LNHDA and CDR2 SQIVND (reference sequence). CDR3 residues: CASSRLGQGSLRGYTF. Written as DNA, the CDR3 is TGTGCCAGTAGCCGCCTAGGGCAGGGGAGTTTGCGGGGCTACACCTTC.

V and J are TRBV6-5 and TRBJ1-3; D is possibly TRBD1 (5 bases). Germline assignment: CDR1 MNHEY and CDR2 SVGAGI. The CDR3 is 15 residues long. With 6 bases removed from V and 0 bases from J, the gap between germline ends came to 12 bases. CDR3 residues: CASRRDGNSGNTIYF. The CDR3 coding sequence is TGTGCCAGCAGGCGGGACGGAAACTCTGGAAACACCATATATTTT.

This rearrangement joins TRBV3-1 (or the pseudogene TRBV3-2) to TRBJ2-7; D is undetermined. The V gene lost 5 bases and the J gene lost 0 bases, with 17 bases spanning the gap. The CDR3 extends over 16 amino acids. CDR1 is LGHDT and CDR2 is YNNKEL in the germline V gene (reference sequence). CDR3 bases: TGTGCCAGCAGCGCCCGGCGGTTTTCACTCTCCTACGAGCAGTACTTC. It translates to CASSARRFSLSYEQYF.